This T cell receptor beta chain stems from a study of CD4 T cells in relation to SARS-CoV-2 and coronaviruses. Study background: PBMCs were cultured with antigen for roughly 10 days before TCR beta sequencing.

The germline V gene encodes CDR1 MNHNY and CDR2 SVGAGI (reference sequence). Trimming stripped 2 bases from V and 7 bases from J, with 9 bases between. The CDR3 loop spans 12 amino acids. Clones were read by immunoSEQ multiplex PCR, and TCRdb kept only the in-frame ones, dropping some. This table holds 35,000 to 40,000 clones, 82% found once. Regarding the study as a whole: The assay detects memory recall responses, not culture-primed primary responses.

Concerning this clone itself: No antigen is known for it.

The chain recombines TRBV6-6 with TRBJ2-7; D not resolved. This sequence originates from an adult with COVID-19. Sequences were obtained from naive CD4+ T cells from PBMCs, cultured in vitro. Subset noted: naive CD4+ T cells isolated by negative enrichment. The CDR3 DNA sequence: TGTGCCAGCAGTTACCGAGGCCGGGAGCAGTACTTC. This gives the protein CASSYRGREQYF.